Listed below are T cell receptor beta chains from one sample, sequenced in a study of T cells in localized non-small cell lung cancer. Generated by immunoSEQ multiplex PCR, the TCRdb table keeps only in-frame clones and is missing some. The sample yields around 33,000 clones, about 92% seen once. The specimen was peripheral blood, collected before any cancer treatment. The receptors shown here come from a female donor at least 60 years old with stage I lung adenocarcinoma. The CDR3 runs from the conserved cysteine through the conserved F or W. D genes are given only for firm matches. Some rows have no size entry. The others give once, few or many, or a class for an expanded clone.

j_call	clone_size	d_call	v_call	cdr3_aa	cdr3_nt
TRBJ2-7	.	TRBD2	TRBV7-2	CASSLRWLAGGRYEQYF	TGTGCCAGCAGCCTAAGGTGGTTGGCGGGGGGCCGCTACGAGCAGTACTTC
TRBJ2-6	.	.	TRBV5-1	CASRLGARSGANVLTF	TGCGCCAGCAGACTGGGAGCCCGATCTGGGGCCAACGTCCTGACTTTC
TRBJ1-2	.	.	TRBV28	CASSSAGRVNYGYTF	TGTGCCAGCAGTTCTGCGGGCCGAGTTAACTATGGCTACACCTTC
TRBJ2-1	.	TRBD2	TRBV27	CASSLVPSGGYSYNEQFF	TGTGCCAGCAGTTTAGTACCTAGCGGGGGTTATTCCTACAATGAGCAGTTCTTC
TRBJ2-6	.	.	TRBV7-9	CASSRLTRPGSGANVLTF	TGTGCCAGCAGCAGACTGACAAGGCCTGGCTCTGGGGCCAACGTCCTGACTTTC
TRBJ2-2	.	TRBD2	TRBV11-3	CASSARLAGSGELFF	TGTGCCAGCAGCGCCCGACTAGCGGGGTCCGGGGAGCTGTTTTTT
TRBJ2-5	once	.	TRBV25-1	CASSESRTPSQETQYF	TGTGCCAGCAGTGAATCCCGGACTCCCTCACAAGAGACCCAGTACTTC
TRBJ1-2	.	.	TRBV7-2	CASTLRGDPNYGYTF	TGTGCCAGCACATTGAGAGGGGACCCTAACTATGGCTACACCTTC
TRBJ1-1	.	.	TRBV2	CASSEARGTEAFF	TGTGCCAGCAGTGAGGCCAGGGGTACTGAAGCTTTCTTT
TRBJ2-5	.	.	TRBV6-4	CASSSGGVGETQYF	TGTGCCAGCAGTTCCGGGGGAGTGGGAGAGACCCAGTACTTC
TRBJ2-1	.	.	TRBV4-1	CASSQETVYNEQFF	TGCGCCAGCAGCCAAGAGACGGTATACAATGAGCAGTTCTTC
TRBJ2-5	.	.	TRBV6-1	CASTPRGLETQYF	TGTGCCAGCACCCCGCGGGGGCTGGAGACCCAGTACTTC
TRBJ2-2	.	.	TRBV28	CASSLAAGAGELFF	TGTGCCAGCAGTTTAGCGGCAGGGGCCGGGGAGCTGTTTTTT
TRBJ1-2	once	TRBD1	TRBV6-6	CASSFYRGDYGYTF	TGTGCCAGCAGTTTCTACAGGGGTGACTATGGCTACACCTTC
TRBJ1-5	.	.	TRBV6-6	CASNPRSWGNQPQHF	TGTGCCAGCAACCCCCGATCCTGGGGCAATCAGCCCCAGCATTTT
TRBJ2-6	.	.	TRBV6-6	CASRRTASSGANVLTF	TGTGCCAGCAGACGGACAGCCTCCTCTGGGGCCAACGTCCTGACTTTC
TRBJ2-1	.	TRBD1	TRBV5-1	CASSLAGGNEQFF	TGCGCCAGCAGCCTTGCAGGGGGCAATGAGCAGTTCTTC
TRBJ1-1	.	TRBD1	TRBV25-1	CASRAGGGGTEAFF	TGTGCCAGCAGGGCAGGGGGAGGAGGCACTGAAGCTTTCTTT
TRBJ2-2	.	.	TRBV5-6	CASSPSGGGLTGELFF	TGTGCCAGCAGCCCATCCGGTGGGGGATTGACCGGGGAGCTGTTTTTT
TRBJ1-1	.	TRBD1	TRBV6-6	CASSQNRGSTEAFF	TGTGCCAGCAGTCAAAACAGGGGGTCCACTGAAGCTTTCTTT
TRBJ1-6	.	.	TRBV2	CASRLTALSYNSPLHF	TGTGCCAGCCGGTTGACTGCCCTCTCCTATAATTCACCCCTCCACTTT
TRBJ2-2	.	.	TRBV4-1	CASSEDRFRVGTGELFF	TGCGCCAGCAGCGAAGACAGGTTTAGAGTCGGGACCGGGGAGCTGTTTTTT
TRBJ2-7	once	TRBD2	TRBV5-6	CASSRLAGGNYEQYF	TGTGCCAGCAGCAGACTAGCGGGGGGAAACTACGAGCAGTACTTC
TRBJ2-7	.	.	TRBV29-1	CSVGGGPKYEQYF	TGCAGCGTAGGAGGGGGCCCCAAGTACGAGCAGTACTTC
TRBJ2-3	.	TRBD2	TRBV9	CASTGSGGEGDTQYF	TGTGCCAGCACCGGCTCCGGGGGGGAAGGAGATACGCAGTATTTT
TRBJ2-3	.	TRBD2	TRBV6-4	CASSALPGGLGDTQYF	TGTGCCAGCAGTGCCCTTCCGGGGGGGCTGGGAGATACGCAGTATTTT
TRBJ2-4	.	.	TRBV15	CATSRPGATPLAKNIQYF	TGTGCCACCAGCAGACCGGGCGCAACACCTCTAGCCAAAAACATTCAGTACTTC
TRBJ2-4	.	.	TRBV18	CASSPPQRAKNIQYF	TGTGCCAGCTCACCGCCACAGAGAGCCAAAAACATTCAGTACTTC
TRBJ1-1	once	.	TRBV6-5	CASSMGATEAFF	TGTGCCAGCAGTATGGGGGCAACTGAAGCTTTCTTT
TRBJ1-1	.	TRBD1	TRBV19	CASSMGTGTTEAFF	TGTGCCAGTAGTATGGGGACAGGGACTACTGAAGCTTTCTTT
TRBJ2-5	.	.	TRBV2	CASAGQQETQYF	TGTGCCAGCGCAGGACAGCAAGAGACCCAGTACTTC
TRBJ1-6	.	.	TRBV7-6	CASSEGGVSNSPLHF	TGTGCCAGCAGCGAAGGGGGGGTTTCGAATTCACCCCTCCACTTT
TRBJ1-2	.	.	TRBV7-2	CASSLGSARGYTF	TGTGCCAGCAGCTTAGGGTCAGCCCGGGGCTACACCTTC
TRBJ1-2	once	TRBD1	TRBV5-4	CASSSGQGTRTNYGYTF	TGTGCCAGCAGCTCCGGACAGGGGACTCGTACTAACTATGGCTACACCTTC
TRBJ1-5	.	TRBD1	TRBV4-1	CASSHGDRLEQPQHF	TGCGCCAGCAGCCACGGGGACAGACTGGAGCAGCCCCAGCATTTT
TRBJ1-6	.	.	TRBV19	CASSIVQINSPLHF	TGTGCCAGTAGTATCGTGCAAATCAATTCACCCCTCCACTTT
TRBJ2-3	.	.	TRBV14	CASSGRLEPTDTQYF	TGTGCCAGCAGCGGCCGACTCGAACCCACAGATACGCAGTATTTT
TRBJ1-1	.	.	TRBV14	CASSQEEPRDYTEAFF	TGTGCCAGCAGCCAAGAAGAGCCCAGGGATTACACTGAAGCTTTCTTT
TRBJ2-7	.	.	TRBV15	CATSRDLRGEQYF	TGTGCCACCAGCAGAGATCTCCGTGGGGAGCAGTACTTC
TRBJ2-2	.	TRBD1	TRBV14	CASSQRTGVGTGELFF	TGTGCCAGCAGCCAGAGGACAGGGGTGGGCACCGGGGAGCTGTTTTTT
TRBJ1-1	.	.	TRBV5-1	CASRGELGTEAFF	TGCGCCAGCAGGGGGGAACTCGGGACTGAAGCTTTCTTT
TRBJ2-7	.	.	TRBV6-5	CASSYSVGLSYEQYF	TGTGCCAGCAGTTACTCGGTGGGACTCTCCTACGAGCAGTACTTC
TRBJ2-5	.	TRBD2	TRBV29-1	CSVDLAGGRETQYF	TGCAGCGTGGATCTAGCGGGGGGGCGAGAGACCCAGTACTTC
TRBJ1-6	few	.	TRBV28	CASSFSMARALHF	TGTGCCAGCAGTTTTAGTATGGCTCGGGCCCTCCACTTT
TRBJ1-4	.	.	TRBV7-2	CASSLSGARANEKLFF	TGTGCCAGCAGCTTATCGGGGGCGAGAGCTAATGAAAAACTGTTTTTT
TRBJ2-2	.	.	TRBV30	CAWSVSRLETLANTGELFF	TGTGCCTGGAGTGTATCTCGTTTGGAGACACTCGCGAACACCGGGGAGCTGTTTTTT
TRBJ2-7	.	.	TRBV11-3	CASSLDRRGRRYEQYF	TGTGCCAGCAGCTTAGATCGGAGGGGGCGCAGATACGAGCAGTACTTC
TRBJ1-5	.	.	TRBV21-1	CAVPPRPQHF	TGTGCCGTTCCCCCTAGGCCCCAGCATTTT
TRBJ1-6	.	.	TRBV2	CASSDGTREYNSPLHF	TGTGCCAGCAGTGACGGGACGAGAGAATATAATTCACCCCTCCACTTT
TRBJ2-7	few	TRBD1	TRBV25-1	CASSEYKGQRIYEQYF	TGTGCCAGCAGTGAATATAAGGGACAGAGAATTTACGAGCAGTACTTC
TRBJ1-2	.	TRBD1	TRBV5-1	CASRMTGKPGYTF	TGCGCCAGCAGGATGACAGGGAAACCTGGCTACACCTTC
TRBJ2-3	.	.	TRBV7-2	CASSLTGGIFTDTQYF	TGTGCCAGCAGCTTAACCGGGGGAATCTTCACAGATACGCAGTATTTT
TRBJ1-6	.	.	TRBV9	CASSVGQANSPLHF	TGTGCCAGCAGCGTAGGTCAGGCCAATTCACCCCTCCACTTT
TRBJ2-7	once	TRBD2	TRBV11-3	CASSLRGRSSYEQYF	TGTGCCAGCAGCCTGCGGGGGAGGAGCTCCTACGAGCAGTACTTC